This T cell receptor beta chain was documented in a study of glioma-infiltrating T cells after dendritic cell vaccination. Study conclusions and caveats: TCR clonality showed no direct relationship with survival.

None of the glioblastoma patients had an isocitrate dehydrogenase mutation. Before vaccination, two weeks after the third vaccination, and at progression, PBMC were collected. Germline assignment: CDR1 SGHAT and CDR2 FQNNGV. There are 14 residues in the CDR3. V lost 2 bases to trimming and J lost 2 bases, with 7 bases between them. In regard to this clone: Its antigen is not known.

The primer mix had 60 V beta and 13 J beta primers. Sequencing used immunoSEQ multiplex PCR; TCRdb keeps in-frame clones, though not all of them. Of 49,000 or so clones listed, 85% were seen once; the top ten hold about an eighth. The receptor's source is a human donor with glioblastoma. The specimen was blood, collected before dendritic cell vaccination. This chain uses TRBV11-2 with TRBJ1-5, with D unresolved. The CDR3 DNA is TGTGCCAGCAGCTTACTCGGGGGCAATCAGCCCCAGCATTTT. This translates into CASSLLGGNQPQHF.